Following are 30 T cell receptor beta chains from one sample sequenced in a study of radiation and T cells in renal cell carcinoma. Time point: blood 4 weeks post-SBRT, at nephrectomy. Treatment specified: 15 Gy SBRT to primary tumor, nephrectomy 4 weeks later. The data were produced by immunoSEQ multiplex PCR, yet TCRdb's version contains in-frame clones alone and is incomplete. The sample consists of tens of thousands of clones, over 80% of them appearing once. This specimen consisted of blood, obtained from a patient whose treatment included radiotherapy and nephrectomy. These TCRs come from a man in his fifties or sixties with renal cell carcinoma.

The CDR3 loop reads CASRGDRGGYTF. The DNA of the CDR3 is TGTGCCAGCCGGGGGGACAGGGGAGGCTACACCTTC. The gene calls are TRBV2 and TRBJ1-2; TRBD1 matches 10 bases. Germline V gives CDR1 SNHLY, CDR2 FYNNEI. CDR3 length equals 12 residues. V lost 8 bases and J lost 8; bases outside the gene matches: 5.

The chain combines TRBV7-9 with TRBJ2-3; perhaps TRBD2 as D (5 bases). Trimming removed 1 base at V and 2 bases at J, with 10 bases between. Germline V gene lookup returns CDR1 SEHNR and CDR2 FQNEAQ (reference sequence). There are 15 residues in the CDR3. This chain's CDR3 is CASSLGLALTDTQYF. The CDR3 region has the DNA TGTGCCAGCAGCTTAGGGCTAGCACTCACAGATACGCAGTATTTT.

Here the CDR3 reads CASSLADRSNTEAFF. CDR3 in DNA: TGTGCCAGCAGCTTGGCGGACAGATCGAACACTGAAGCTTTCTTT. The V and J genes are TRBV5-5 and TRBJ1-1, with D possibly being TRBD1 (6 bases). The CDR3 spans 15 residues. Germline V CDR1 and CDR2: SGHKS, YYEKEE (reference sequence). Trimming took 0 bases from V and 1 from J, leaving 10 bases between them.

The genes are TRBV2 and TRBJ2-3; D is uncertain. Germline V gene lookup returns CDR1 SNHLY and CDR2 FYNNEI. Trimming left V 6 bases short and J 2 bases short, with 12 bases between. The CDR3 consists of 14 residues. CDR3 DNA sequence: TGTGCCAGCAGGCAACCCATTGACACAGATACGCAGTATTTT. Translation gives CASRQPIDTDTQYF.

The V gene is TRBV4-2, the J gene TRBJ2-1, with 12 bases lining up with TRBD2. The CDR3 runs to 17 residues. V lost 4 bases to trimming and J lost 1 base; unmatched junction nucleotides: 5. Germline values: CDR1 LGHNA, CDR2 YNFKEQ. CDR3 loop: CASSLRLAGASYNEQFF. The CDR3 DNA follows: TGTGCCAGCAGCCTGAGACTAGCGGGAGCGTCCTACAATGAGCAGTTCTTC.

The genes are TRBV7-3 and TRBJ2-3; 7 nucleotides agree with TRBD2. V was clipped by 5 bases and J by 6 bases; unmatched bases: 11. The CDR3 has 15 residues. Germline V gene sequence: CDR1 SGHTA, CDR2 FQGTGA. The CDR3 spells CASSPFTSGADTQYF. CDR3 DNA: TGTGCCAGCAGCCCATTTACCAGCGGGGCGGATACGCAGTATTTT.

There are a few counts of this clone. The chain joins TRBV11-2 to TRBJ2-5, with D perhaps TRBD2 (6 bases). Per germline, CDR1 SGHAT and CDR2 FQNNGV. There are 15 residues in the CDR3. Trimming left V 0 bases short and J 5 bases short, with 13 bases between. The CDR3 DNA sequence: TGTGCCAGCAGCTTAGAAACTAGCCTTTTGGAGACCCAGTACTTC. Its protein is CASSLETSLLETQYF.

CDR3 DNA: TGTGCCAGCAGCCTACAGGCGGTTGACACTGAAGCTTTCTTT. Translating it yields CASSLQAVDTEAFF. The chain employs TRBV7-2 and TRBJ1-1; D perhaps matches TRBD1 (5 bases). V lost 5 bases and J 3 bases, leaving 13 bases between the germline ends. CDR1 and CDR2 from the germline V gene are SGHTA and FQGNSA. This CDR3 spans 14 amino acids.

The rearrangement uses TRBV27 and TRBJ2-3; the D is unclear. The CDR3 covers 14 residues. The V end lost 5 bases, the J end lost 4 bases, and 13 bases lay between the germline ends. Germline V lookup: CDR1 MNHEY, CDR2 SMNVEV (reference sequence). CDR3: CASSPPRSPDTQYF. The DNA for the CDR3 is TGTGCCAGCAGTCCCCCACGATCCCCAGATACGCAGTATTTT.

The rearrangement joins TRBV4-1 to TRBJ2-7; D gene unclear. Germline V gene data show CDR1 as MGHRA and CDR2 as YSYEKL. Trimming took 2 bases from V and 4 from J, leaving 21 bases between them. The CDR3 consists of 17 residues. The CDR3 sequence: CASSQPGPSPIGYEQYF. For the CDR3, the DNA is TGCGCCAGCAGCCAACCTGGACCGTCCCCCATTGGGTACGAGCAGTACTTC.

This chain uses TRBV10-3 with TRBJ1-5, with D possibly being TRBD1 (6 bases). V gave up 3 bases and J gave up 2 bases, with 8 bases separating them. This CDR3 comprises 14 residues. Germline lookup yields CDR1 ENHRY and CDR2 SYGVKD. CDR3 region: CAISDRGGNQPQHF. In DNA, the CDR3 is TGTGCCATCAGTGACAGGGGAGGCAATCAGCCCCAGCATTTT.

The chain employs TRBV7-3 and TRBJ2-1; the D is unclear. Per the germline V gene, CDR1 is SGHTA and CDR2 is FQGTGA. This CDR3 spans 16 amino acids. Trimming cost V 0 bases and J 2 bases, with 11 bases left between them. CDR3 DNA sequence: TGTGCCAGCAGCTTAACGGGCAGGCAGACCTACAATGAGCAGTTCTTC. It codes for CASSLTGRQTYNEQFF.

The DNA for the CDR3 is TGTGCCAGCAGCTTACAGGGCACCCAAGAGACCCAGTACTTC. Translated: CASSLQGTQETQYF. The chain is built from TRBV7-9 and TRBJ2-5, with TRBD1 as a possible D gene (5 bases). Trimming shortened V by 2 bases and J by 1 base, and 8 bases separated the two germline ends. This CDR3 comprises 14 residues. Germline CDR1 is SEHNR and CDR2 is FQNEAQ (reference sequence).

This clone has only a few counts. Here the CDR3 DNA reads TGCAGCGTTGTACCGGTGAACACTGAAGCTTTCTTT. Protein sequence: CSVVPVNTEAFF. The chain employs TRBV29-1 and TRBJ1-1; no clear D. The V and J ends lost 4 bases and 0 bases respectively, with 6 bases between them. CDR3 length equals 12 residues. The germline V gene has CDR1 SQVTM and CDR2 ANQGSEA.

The chain links TRBV7-2 to TRBJ2-3, with no clear D. There are 12 residues in the CDR3. Per the germline V gene, CDR1 is SGHTA and CDR2 is FQGNSA. Trimming took 5 bases from V and 2 from J, leaving 5 bases between them. CDR3 region: CASSPYTDTQYF. CDR3 bases: TGTGCCAGCAGCCCTTACACAGATACGCAGTATTTT.

This clone has only one observation. The chain uses TRBV4-2 and TRBJ2-3, with D perhaps TRBD1 (5 bases). From germline, CDR1 is LGHNA and CDR2 YNFKEQ. V gave up 0 bases and J gave up 0 bases, with 13 bases separating them. CDR3 length: 17 amino acids. This CDR3 is CASSQDFDSRSTDTQYF. The CDR3 bases are TGTGCCAGCAGCCAAGATTTCGACAGCAGGAGCACAGATACGCAGTATTTT.

The chain recombines TRBV28 with TRBJ2-7, with 11 positions matching TRBD2. V was pared by 5 bases and J by 3 bases, with 9 bases of the junction left unmatched. The length of the CDR3 is 16 residues. CDR1 is MDHEN and CDR2 is SYDVKM in the germline V gene. CDR3 loop: CASSPRTSGSIYEQYF. CDR3 nucleotides: TGTGCCAGCAGTCCTAGAACTAGCGGGAGTATCTACGAGCAGTACTTC.

The J gene is TRBJ2-1, the V gene TRBV6-5; TRBD1 might be the D (6 bases). V was trimmed by 0 bases and J by 7 bases, leaving 7 bases between them. This CDR3 is 13 amino acids long. Germline V gene sequence: CDR1 MNHEY, CDR2 SVGAGI. For the CDR3, the DNA is TGTGCCAGCAGTTACTCGAGGGGGAATGAGCAGTTCTTC. The encoded protein is CASSYSRGNEQFF.

This chain links TRBV6-1 with TRBJ2-1, with D maybe TRBD2 (6 bases). CDR3 size: 14 residues. From germline, CDR1 is MNHNS and CDR2 SASEGT. Trimming took 7 bases from V and 4 from J, leaving 14 bases between them. The CDR3 is CASTGDYTYNEQFF. CDR3 coding DNA: TGTGCCAGCACGGGGGATTACACATACAATGAGCAGTTCTTC.

The chain has TRBV7-2 and TRBJ2-1; the D call may be TRBD1 or TRBD2 (6 bases each). The CDR3 totals 15 residues. V dropped 1 base and J dropped 6 bases, with 13 bases sitting between them. Germline-derived CDR1 and CDR2 are SGHTA and FQGNSA. CDR3 residues: CASSLGGGTTNEQFF. The CDR3 DNA reads as TGTGCCAGCAGCTTAGGAGGGGGGACAACCAATGAGCAGTTCTTC.

The chain joins TRBV6-6 to TRBJ1-5; 8 nucleotides align to TRBD1. The V gene's germline CDR1 is MNHNY and CDR2 SVGAGI (reference sequence). The V segment lost 8 bases and the J segment 2 bases; nucleotides outside the gene matches: 8. The CDR3 has 15 residues. CDR3 bases: TGTGCCAGCCGGCCAGGGGGCCGGGGCAATCAGCCCCAGCATTTT. As protein: CASRPGGRGNQPQHF.

This rearrangement joins TRBV7-9 to TRBJ1-2; unclear D gene. V was trimmed by 2 bases and J by 3 bases, leaving 4 bases between them. This CDR3 comprises 12 residues. Germline values: CDR1 SEHNR, CDR2 FQNEAQ (reference sequence). CDR3: CASSLSDYGYTF. The CDR3 nucleotides read TGTGCCAGCAGCTTAAGTGACTATGGCTACACCTTC.

This chain links TRBV7-2 with TRBJ1-2; 10 bases agree with TRBD1. Trimming at V came to 4 bases and at J to 6 bases, leaving 8 bases not matched to a gene. Germline-derived CDR1 and CDR2 are SGHTA and FQGNSA. The CDR3 extends over 15 amino acids. CDR3 in amino acids: CASSSRLDRGDGYTF. In DNA form, the CDR3 reads TGTGCCAGCAGCTCCCGTTTGGACAGGGGGGATGGCTACACCTTC.

This chain links TRBV6-5 with TRBJ1-3; TRBD1 might be the D (5 bases). CDR3 length equals 15 residues. V lost 8 bases, J lost 0 bases, and 14 bases lay in between. CDR1 is MNHEY and CDR2 is SVGAGI in the germline V gene. In DNA, the CDR3 is TGTGCCAGCTCCTCGGGCAGGGACTCTGGAAACACCATATATTTT. As protein: CASSSGRDSGNTIYF.

The rearrangement uses TRBV25-1 and TRBJ1-4; D perhaps matches TRBD1 (6 bases). Deletions cut 1 base from V and 8 bases from J, with 11 bases between. The CDR3 consists of 14 residues. Germline V lookup: CDR1 MGHDK, CDR2 SYGVNS. CDR3 amino acids: CASSEWGLREKLFF. The CDR3 DNA reads TGTGCCAGCAGTGAATGGGGGCTGAGGGAAAAACTGTTTTTT. Using reference TRBV25-1 and TRBJ1-4 for the parts outside the CDR3, the full variable domain is EADIYQTPRYLVIGTGKKITLECSQTMGHDKMYWYQQDPGMELHLIHYSYGVNSTEKGDLSSESTVSRIRTEHFPLTLESARPSHTSQYLCASSEWGLREKLFFGSGTQLSVL.

This clone has a handful of counts. V is TRBV2 and J is TRBJ2-5; a weak D match, TRBD2 (5 bases). V gave up 8 bases and J gave up 5 bases, with 21 bases separating them. The CDR3 totals 15 residues. Looked up from germline, CDR1 is SNHLY and CDR2 is FYNNEI. This CDR3 reads CASRGLGEGGETQYF. CDR3 nucleotides: TGTGCCAGCCGAGGACTGGGTGAGGGTGGTGAGACCCAGTACTTC.

V and J are TRBV5-6 and TRBJ1-2; D remains unclear. V shed 1 base and J shed 5 bases, with 6 bases lying between them. The CDR3 has 12 amino acids. Looked up from germline, CDR1 is SGHDT and CDR2 is YYEEEE. This chain's CDR3 is CASSLPDYGYTF. The CDR3 bases are TGTGCCAGCAGCTTGCCTGATTATGGCTACACCTTC.

As for this clone: One junction end disagrees with the germline gene, perhaps due to a read error. This chain connects TRBV7-9 to TRBJ1-2; 10 nucleotides align to TRBD1. The CDR3 is 15 residues long. Germline CDR1 and CDR2: SEHNR and FQNEAQ (reference sequence). For the CDR3, the DNA is TGTGCCAGCAGCCGGGATAAATTAGGACAGGGGGAATCCTTCTTC. Encoded protein: CASSRDKLGQGESFF.

This rearrangement joins TRBV4-3 to TRBJ1-2, with D tentatively TRBD1 (5 bases). The CDR3 runs to 15 residues. The germline gives CDR1 LGHNA, CDR2 YSLEER. Between the trimmed V and J ends, which lost 0 bases and 1 base, there was a span of 9 bases. Here the CDR3 DNA reads TGCGCCAGCAGCCAAGAACCGGACATTAACTATGGCTACACCTTC. Translated, it gives CASSQEPDINYGYTF.

The V gene is TRBV5-1, the J gene TRBJ1-1; D possibly corresponds to TRBD1 (6 bases). V lost 1 base and J lost 0, with 10 bases in between. The V gene's germline CDR1 is SGHRS and CDR2 YFSETQ. The CDR3 extends over 15 amino acids. The DNA for the CDR3 is TGCGCCAGCAGCTTGCTTGGGACAATGAACACTGAAGCTTTCTTT. Encoded protein: CASSLLGTMNTEAFF.